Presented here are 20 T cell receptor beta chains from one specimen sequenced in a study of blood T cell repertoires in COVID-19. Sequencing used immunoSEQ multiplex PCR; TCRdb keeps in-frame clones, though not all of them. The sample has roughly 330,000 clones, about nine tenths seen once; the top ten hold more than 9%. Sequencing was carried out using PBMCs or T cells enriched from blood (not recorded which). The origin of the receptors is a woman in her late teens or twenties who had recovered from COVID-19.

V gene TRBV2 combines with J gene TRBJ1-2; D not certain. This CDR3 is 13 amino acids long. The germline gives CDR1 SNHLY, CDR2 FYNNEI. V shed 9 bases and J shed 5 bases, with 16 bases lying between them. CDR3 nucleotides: TGTGCCAGTATCGACACCTCCAAGTATGGCTACACCTTC. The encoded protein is CASIDTSKYGYTF.

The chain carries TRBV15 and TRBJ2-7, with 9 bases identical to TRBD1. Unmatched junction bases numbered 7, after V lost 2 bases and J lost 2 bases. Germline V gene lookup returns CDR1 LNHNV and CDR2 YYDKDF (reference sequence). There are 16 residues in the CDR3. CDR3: CATSRLSGTGPYEQYF. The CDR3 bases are TGTGCCACCAGCAGATTATCCGGGACAGGGCCCTACGAGCAGTACTTC.

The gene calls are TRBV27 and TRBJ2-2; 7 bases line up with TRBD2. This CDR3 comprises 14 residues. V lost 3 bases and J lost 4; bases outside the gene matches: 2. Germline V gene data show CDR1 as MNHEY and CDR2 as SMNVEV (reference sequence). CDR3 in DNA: TGTGCCAGCAGTTTGGGCGGGAGCACCGGGGAGCTGTTTTTT. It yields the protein CASSLGGSTGELFF.

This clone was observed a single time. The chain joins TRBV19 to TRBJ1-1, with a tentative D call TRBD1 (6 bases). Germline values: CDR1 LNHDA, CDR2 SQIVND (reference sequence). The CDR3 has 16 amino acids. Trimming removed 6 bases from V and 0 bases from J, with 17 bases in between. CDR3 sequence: CASSISRDTLNTEAFF. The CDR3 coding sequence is TGTGCCAGTAGCATCAGTCGGGACACACTGAACACTGAAGCTTTCTTT.

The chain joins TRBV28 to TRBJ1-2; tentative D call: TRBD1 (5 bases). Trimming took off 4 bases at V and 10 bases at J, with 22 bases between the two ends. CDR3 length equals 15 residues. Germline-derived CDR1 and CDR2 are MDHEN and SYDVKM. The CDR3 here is CASSSRGRDLYLYTF. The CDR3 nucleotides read TGTGCCAGCAGTTCCCGGGGGAGGGATCTTTATCTCTACACCTTC.

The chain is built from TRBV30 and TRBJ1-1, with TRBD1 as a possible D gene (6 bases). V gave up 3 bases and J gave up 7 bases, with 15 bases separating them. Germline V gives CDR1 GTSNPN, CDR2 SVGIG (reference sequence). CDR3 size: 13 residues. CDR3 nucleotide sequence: TGTGCCTGGAGCGATACAGGGACCGTTGAAGCTTTCTTT. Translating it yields CAWSDTGTVEAFF.

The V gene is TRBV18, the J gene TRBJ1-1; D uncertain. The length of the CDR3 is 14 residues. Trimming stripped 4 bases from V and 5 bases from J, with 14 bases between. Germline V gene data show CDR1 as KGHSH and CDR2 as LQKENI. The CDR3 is CASSLARSKTEAFF. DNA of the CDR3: TGTGCCAGCTCACTTGCAAGGAGTAAGACTGAAGCTTTCTTT.

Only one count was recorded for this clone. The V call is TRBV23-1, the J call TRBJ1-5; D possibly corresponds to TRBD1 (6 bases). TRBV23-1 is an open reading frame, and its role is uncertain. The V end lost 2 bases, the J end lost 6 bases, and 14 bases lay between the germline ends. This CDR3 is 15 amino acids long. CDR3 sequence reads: CASSQSRGRVQPQHF. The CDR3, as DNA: TGCGCCAGCAGTCAAAGCAGGGGTAGGGTTCAGCCCCAGCATTTT.

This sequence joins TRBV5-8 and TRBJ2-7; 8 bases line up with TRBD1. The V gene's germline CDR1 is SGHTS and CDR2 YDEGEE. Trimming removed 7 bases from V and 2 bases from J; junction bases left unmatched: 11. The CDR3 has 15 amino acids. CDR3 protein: CASFLVWTGTYEQYF. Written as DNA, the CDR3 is TGTGCCAGCTTTCTCGTTTGGACAGGGACCTACGAGCAGTACTTC.

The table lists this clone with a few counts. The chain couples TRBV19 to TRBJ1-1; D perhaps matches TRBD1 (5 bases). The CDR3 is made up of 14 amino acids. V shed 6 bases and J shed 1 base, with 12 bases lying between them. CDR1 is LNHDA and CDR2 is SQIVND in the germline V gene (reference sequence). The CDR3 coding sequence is TGTGCCAGTAGAGGAAGGGGAACGAACACTGAAGCTTTCTTT. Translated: CASRGRGTNTEAFF.

In DNA form, the CDR3 reads TGCGCCAGCAGCTTGGGGGTTCCCATCGGGGGCACAGATACGCAGTATTTT. It is translated as CASSLGVPIGGTDTQYF. This chain joins TRBV5-1 and TRBJ2-3; D might be TRBD2 (5 bases). Germline lookup yields CDR1 SGHRS and CDR2 YFSETQ. V was clipped by 0 bases and J by 1 base, with 15 bases between them. The CDR3 is 17 amino acids. Drawing the rest from reference TRBV5-1 and TRBJ2-3, the complete variable domain is KAGVTQTPRYLIKTRGQQVTLSCSPISGHRSVSWYQQTPGQGLQFLFEYFSETQRNKGNFPGRFSGRQFSNSRSEMNVSTLELGDSALYLCASSLGVPIGGTDTQYFGPGTRLTVL.

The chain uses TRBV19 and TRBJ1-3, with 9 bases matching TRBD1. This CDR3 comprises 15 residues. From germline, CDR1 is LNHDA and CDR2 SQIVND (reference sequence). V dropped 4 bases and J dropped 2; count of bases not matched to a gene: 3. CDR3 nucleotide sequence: TGTGCCAGTAGTACTACAGGGGGCCCTGGAAACACCATATATTTT. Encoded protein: CASSTTGGPGNTIYF. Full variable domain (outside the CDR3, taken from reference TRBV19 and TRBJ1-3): DGGITQSPKYLFRKEGQNVTLSCEQNLNHDAMYWYRQDPGQGLRLIYYSQIVNDFQKGDIAEGYSVSREKKESFPLTVTSAQKNPTAFYLCASSTTGGPGNTIYFGEGSWLTVV.

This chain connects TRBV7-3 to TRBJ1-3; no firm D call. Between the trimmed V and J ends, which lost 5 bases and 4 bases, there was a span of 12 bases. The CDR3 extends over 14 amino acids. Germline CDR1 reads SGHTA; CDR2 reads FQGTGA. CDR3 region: CASSPSGSGNTIYF. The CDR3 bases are TGTGCCAGCAGCCCGAGCGGGTCCGGAAACACCATATATTTT.

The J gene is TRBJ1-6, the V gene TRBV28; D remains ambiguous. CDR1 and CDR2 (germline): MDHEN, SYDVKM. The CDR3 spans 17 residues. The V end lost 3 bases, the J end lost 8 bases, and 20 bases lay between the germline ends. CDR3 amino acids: CASSFLLSGAGDSPLHF. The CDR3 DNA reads TGTGCCAGCAGTTTCTTACTTTCTGGCGCCGGAGATTCACCCCTCCACTTT. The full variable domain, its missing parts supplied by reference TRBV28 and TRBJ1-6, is DVKVTQSSRYLVKRTGEKVFLECVQDMDHENMFWYRQDPGLGLRLIYFSYDVKMKEKGDIPEGYSVSREKKERFSLILESASTNQTSMYLCASSFLLSGAGDSPLHFGNGTRLTVT.

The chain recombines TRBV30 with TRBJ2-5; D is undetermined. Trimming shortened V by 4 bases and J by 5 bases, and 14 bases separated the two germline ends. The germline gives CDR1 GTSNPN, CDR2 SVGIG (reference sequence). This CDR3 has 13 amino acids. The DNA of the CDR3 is TGTGCCTGGAATCGCGTGGGCCGGGAGACCCAGTACTTC. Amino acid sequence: CAWNRVGRETQYF.

The chain's CDR3 is CASSPRGGVNTEAFF. In DNA, the CDR3 is TGTGCCAGCAGCCCGCGGGGGGGAGTGAACACTGAAGCTTTCTTT. The V call is TRBV7-6, the J call TRBJ1-1; possibly TRBD1 for D (5 bases). Germline-derived CDR1 and CDR2 are SGHVS and FNYEAQ. The CDR3 is 15 residues long. The ends were cut back, 5 bases at V and 0 bases at J, with 13 bases in the middle.

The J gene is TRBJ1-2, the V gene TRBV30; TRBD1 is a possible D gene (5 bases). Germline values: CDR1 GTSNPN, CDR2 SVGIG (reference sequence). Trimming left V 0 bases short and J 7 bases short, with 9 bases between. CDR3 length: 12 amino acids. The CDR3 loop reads CAWSVNQGGYTF. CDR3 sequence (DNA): TGTGCCTGGAGTGTAAACCAGGGTGGCTACACCTTC.

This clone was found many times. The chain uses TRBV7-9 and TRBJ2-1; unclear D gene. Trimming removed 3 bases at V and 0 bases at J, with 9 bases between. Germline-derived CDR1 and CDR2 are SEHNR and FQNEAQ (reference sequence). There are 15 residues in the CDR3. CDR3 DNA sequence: TGTGCCAGCAGCTTGCTTGTCAGCTCCTACAATGAGCAGTTCTTC. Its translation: CASSLLVSSYNEQFF. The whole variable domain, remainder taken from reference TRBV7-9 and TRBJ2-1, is DTGVSQNPRHKITKRGQNVTFRCDPISEHNRLYWYRQTLGQGPEFLTYFQNEAQLEKSRLLSDRFSAERPKGSFSTLEIQRTEQGDSAMYLCASSLLVSSYNEQFFGPGTRLTVL.

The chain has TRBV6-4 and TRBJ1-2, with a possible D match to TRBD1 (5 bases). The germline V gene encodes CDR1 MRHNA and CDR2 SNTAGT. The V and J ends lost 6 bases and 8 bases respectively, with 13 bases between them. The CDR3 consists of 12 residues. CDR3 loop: CASSSGVGGYTF. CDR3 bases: TGTGCCAGCAGCTCGGGGGTCGGGGGCTACACCTTC.

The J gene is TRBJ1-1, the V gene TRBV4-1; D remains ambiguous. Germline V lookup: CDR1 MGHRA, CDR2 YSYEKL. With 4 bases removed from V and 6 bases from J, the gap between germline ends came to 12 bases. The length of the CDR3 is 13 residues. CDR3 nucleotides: TGCGCCAGCAGCCGTGGGAGCAGTTCTGAAGCTTTCTTT. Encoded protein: CASSRGSSSEAFF.